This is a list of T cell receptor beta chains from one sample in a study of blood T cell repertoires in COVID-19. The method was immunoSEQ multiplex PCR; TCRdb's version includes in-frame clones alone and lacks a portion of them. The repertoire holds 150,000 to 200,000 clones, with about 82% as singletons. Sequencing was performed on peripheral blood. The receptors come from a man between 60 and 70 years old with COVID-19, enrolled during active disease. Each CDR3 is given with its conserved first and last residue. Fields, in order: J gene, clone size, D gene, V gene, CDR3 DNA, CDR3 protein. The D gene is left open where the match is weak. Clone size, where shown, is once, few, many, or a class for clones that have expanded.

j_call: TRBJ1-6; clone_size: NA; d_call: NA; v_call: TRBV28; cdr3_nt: TGTGCCAGCAGTTTAGTTCAGGGGACTTCACCCCTCCACTTT; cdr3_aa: CASSLVQGTSPLHF
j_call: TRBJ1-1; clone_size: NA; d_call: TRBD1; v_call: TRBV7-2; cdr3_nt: TGTGCCAGCCCGAAACCCCCGCGGACAGGGGGCTCTGAAGCTTTCTTT; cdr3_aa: CASPKPPRTGGSEAFF
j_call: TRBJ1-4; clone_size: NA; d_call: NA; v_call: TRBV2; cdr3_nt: TGTGCCAGCAGTGATCGGCGGGGTCGGATGCAACTGTTTTTT; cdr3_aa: CASSDRRGRMQLFF
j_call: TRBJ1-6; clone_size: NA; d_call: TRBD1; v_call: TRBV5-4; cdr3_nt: TGTGCCAGCAGCTTGGGCAGGGGGTCGAATTCACCCCTCCACTTT; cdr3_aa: CASSLGRGSNSPLHF
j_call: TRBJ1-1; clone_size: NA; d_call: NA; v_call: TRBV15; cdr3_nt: TGTGCCACCAGCAGAGAGGGGGGGGTGAACACTGAAGCTTTCTTT; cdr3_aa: CATSREGGVNTEAFF
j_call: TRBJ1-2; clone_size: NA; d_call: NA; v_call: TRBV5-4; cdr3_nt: TGTGCCAGCAGCTCGGGGGACCACGGGGATGGCTACACCTTC; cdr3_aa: CASSSGDHGDGYTF
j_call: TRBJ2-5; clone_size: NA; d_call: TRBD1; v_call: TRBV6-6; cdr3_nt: TGTGCCAGCAGTTGGGGACAGAGAAACCAAGAGACCCAGTACTTC; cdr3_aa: CASSWGQRNQETQYF
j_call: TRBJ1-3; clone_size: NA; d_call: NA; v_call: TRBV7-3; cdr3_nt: TGTGCCAGCAGCTCGGGGACATCTGGAAACACCATATATTTT; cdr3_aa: CASSSGTSGNTIYF
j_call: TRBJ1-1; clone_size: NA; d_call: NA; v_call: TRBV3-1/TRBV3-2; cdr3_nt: TGTGCCAGCAGCCAAGTCAGGAACACTGAAGCTTTCTTT; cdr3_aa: CASSQVRNTEAFF
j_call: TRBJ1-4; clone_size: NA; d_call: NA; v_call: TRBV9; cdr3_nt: TGTGCCAGCAGCGCCGATGCGACCGGACTGGTCCGAGTCGAAAAACTGTTTTTT; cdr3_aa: CASSADATGLVRVEKLFF
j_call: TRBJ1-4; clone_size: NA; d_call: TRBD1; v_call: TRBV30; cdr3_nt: TGTGCCTGGAGTTCCAGGGACAGGGGGAGGGAAAAACTGTTTTTT; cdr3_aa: CAWSSRDRGREKLFF
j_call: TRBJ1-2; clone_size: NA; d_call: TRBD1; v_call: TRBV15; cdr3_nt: TGTGCCACCAGCAGGCCTGGACAGGGTTCTAACTATGGCTACACCTTC; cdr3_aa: CATSRPGQGSNYGYTF
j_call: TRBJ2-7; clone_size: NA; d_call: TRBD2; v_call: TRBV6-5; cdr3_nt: TGTGCCAGCACCGAGCGGAAAAATAGCGGGTACGAGCAGTACTTC; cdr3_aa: CASTERKNSGYEQYF
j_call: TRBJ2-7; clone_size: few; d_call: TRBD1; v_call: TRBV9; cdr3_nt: TGTGCCAGCAGCGAGACAGGGGTCGGGGAGCAGTACTTC; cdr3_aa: CASSETGVGEQYF
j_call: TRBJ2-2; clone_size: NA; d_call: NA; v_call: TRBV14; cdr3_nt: TGTGCCAGCAGCCAAATGCGGAACACCGGGGAGCTGTTTTTT; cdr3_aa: CASSQMRNTGELFF
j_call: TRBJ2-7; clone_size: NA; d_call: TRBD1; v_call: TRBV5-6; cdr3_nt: TGTGCCAGCAGCCGATCGGACAGGGTCTACGAGCAGTACTTC; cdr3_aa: CASSRSDRVYEQYF
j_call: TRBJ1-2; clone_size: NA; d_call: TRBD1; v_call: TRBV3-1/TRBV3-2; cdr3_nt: TGTGCCAGCAGCCACCGACAGGGAAATTTCTATGGCTACACCTTC; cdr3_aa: CASSHRQGNFYGYTF
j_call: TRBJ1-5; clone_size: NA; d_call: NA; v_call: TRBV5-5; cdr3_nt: TGTGCCAGCAGCACTACAGGGAATCAGCCCCAGCATTTT; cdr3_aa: CASSTTGNQPQHF
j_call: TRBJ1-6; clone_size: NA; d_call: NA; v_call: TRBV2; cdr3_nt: TGTGCCAGCAGTGCACAGGCGGGGTCACCCCTCCACTTT; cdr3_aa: CASSAQAGSPLHF
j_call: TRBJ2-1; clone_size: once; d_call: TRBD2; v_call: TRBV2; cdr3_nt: TGTGCCAGCAGCTCTCTAGCGGGTGCCAATGAGCAGTTCTTC; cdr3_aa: CASSSLAGANEQFF
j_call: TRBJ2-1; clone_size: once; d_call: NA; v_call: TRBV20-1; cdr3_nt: TGCAGTGCTAGTTCAAAGCGCCGGAGCTCCTACAATGAGCAGTTCTTC; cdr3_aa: CSASSKRRSSYNEQFF
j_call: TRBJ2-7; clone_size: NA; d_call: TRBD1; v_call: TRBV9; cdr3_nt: TGTGCCAGCAGCGTCCGGGACAGAGTCTACGAGCAGTACTTC; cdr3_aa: CASSVRDRVYEQYF
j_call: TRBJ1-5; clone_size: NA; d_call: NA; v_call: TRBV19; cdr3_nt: TGTGCCAGTAGTAGTCCGACAGAGAACATTTTCATGGTTAGCAATCAGCCCCAGCATTTT; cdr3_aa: CASSSPTENIFMVSNQPQHF
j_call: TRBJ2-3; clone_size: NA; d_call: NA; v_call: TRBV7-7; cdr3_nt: TGTGCCAGCAGCCCTCTCCCGCCTTGGGGGGTTAAGGTAGATACGCAGTATTTT; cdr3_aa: CASSPLPPWGVKVDTQYF
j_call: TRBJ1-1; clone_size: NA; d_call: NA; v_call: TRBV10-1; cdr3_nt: TGCGCCAGCAGCGTATCAAGAGGGCTGACTGAAGCTTTCTTT; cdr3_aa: CASSVSRGLTEAFF
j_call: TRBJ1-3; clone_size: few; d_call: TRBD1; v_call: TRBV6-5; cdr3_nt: TGTGCCAGCAGTCGCGGCCAGGGGGGTGGAAACACCATATATTTT; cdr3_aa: CASSRGQGGGNTIYF
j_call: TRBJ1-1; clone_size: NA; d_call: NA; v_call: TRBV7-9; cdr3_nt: TGTGCCAGCAGCCCATCCGTGGCGACGGGAACTGAAGCTTTCTTT; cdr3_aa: CASSPSVATGTEAFF
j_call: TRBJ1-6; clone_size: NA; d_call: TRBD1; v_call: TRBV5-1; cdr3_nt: TGCGCCAGCAGCCCGGGGACAGCTCATAATTCACCCCTCCACTTT; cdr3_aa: CASSPGTAHNSPLHF
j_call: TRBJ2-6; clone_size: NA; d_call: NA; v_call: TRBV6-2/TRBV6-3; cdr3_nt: TGTGCCAGCAGCCCACAATTCTCTGGGGCCAACGTCCTGACTTTC; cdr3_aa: CASSPQFSGANVLTF
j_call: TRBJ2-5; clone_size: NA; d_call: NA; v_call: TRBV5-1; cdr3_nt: TGCGCCAGCAGTCCGCATAGAATGGAAGAGACCCAGTACTTC; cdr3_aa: CASSPHRMEETQYF
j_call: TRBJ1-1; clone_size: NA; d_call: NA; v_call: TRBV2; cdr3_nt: TGTGCCACCCAACAGGAAAAAAGCACTGAAGCTTTCTTT; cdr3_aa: CATQQEKSTEAFF
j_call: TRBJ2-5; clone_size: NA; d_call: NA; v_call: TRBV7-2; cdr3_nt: TGTGCCAGCAGCTTGTGGCAGGGCCAAGAGACCCAGTACTTC; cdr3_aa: CASSLWQGQETQYF
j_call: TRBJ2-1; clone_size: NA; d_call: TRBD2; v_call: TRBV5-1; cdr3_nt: TGCGCCAGCAGCTTCGAGACTAGCGGGGGGGCTCGCAATGAGCAGTTCTTC; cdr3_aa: CASSFETSGGARNEQFF
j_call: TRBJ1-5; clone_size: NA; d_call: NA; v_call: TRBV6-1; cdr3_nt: TGTGCCAGCAGTGAATTTCGAGGCAATCAGCCCCAGCATTTT; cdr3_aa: CASSEFRGNQPQHF
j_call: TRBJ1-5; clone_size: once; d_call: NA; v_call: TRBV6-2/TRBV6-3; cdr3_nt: TGTGCCAGCAGTTTAACAGCAAATCAGCCCCAGCATTTT; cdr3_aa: CASSLTANQPQHF
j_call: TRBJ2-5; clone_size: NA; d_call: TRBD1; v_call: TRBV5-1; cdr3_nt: TGCGCTAAATCACGGGACAGGGTTTGGACCCAGTACTTC; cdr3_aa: CAKSRDRVWTQYF
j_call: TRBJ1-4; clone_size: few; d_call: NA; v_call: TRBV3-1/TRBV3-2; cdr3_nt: TGTGCCAGCAGCCACTACAGTGCAACTAATGAAAAACTGTTTTTT; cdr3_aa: CASSHYSATNEKLFF
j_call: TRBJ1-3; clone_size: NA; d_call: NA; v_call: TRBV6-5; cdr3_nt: TGTGCCAGCAGTCCGAGGGTCAGTTCTGGAAACACCATATATTTT; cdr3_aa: CASSPRVSSGNTIYF
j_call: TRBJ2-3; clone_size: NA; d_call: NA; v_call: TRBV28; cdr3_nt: TGTGCCAGCAGTTTAGGAGGATTAACAGATACGCAGTATTTT; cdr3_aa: CASSLGGLTDTQYF
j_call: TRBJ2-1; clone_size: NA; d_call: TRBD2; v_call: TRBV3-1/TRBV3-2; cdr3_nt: TGTGCCAGCAGCCTAGCGGGAGCGAGGTTCTTC; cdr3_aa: CASSLAGARFF
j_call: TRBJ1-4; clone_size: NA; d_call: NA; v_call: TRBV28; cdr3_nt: TGTGCCAGCAGTTTAAGGGGCAGGGTAAGAAAACTGTTTTTT; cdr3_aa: CASSLRGRVRKLFF
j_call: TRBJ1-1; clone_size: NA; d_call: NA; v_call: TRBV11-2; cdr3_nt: TGTGCCAGCAGCTTACAGGCGGGGAAGAACACTGAAGCTTTCTTT; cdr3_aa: CASSLQAGKNTEAFF
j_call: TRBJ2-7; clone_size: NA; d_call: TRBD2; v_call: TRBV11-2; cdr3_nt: TGTGCCAGCAGCTTAGAAAGCGGGAGAGCGTACGAGCAGTACTTC; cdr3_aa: CASSLESGRAYEQYF
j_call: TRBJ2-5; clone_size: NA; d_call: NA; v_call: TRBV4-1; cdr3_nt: TGCGCCAGCAGCCCAGCCACCTTAATCAGGGGTGAGACCCAGTACTTC; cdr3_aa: CASSPATLIRGETQYF
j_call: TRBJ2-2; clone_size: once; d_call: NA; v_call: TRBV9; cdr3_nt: TGTGCCAGCAGTCTTCCGTTCCCCGGGGAGCTGTTTTTT; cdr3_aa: CASSLPFPGELFF
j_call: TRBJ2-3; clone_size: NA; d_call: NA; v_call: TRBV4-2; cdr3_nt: TGTGCCAGCAGCCAAGGCGACACAGATACGCAGTATTTT; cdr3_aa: CASSQGDTDTQYF
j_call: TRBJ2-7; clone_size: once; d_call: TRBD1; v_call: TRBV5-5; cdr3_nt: TGTGCCAGCAGCTCGACCGGGACAGGGGTCGACGAGCAGTACTTC; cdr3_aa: CASSSTGTGVDEQYF
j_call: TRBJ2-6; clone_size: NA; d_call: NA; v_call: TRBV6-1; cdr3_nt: TGTGCCAGCAGTGAAGACAGCTCTGGGGCCAACGTCCTGACTTTC; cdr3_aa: CASSEDSSGANVLTF